What follows describes a single T cell receptor beta chain. This clone was detected a few times. Its binding antigen is unknown. No much larger clone is present one base from it, and per-base qualities are unavailable. This sample is part of a study of shared clonotypes between healthy human individuals (dated by TCRdb to between 2020 and 2021). About the full investigation: A few men and two women, aged 18 to 49 years, made up the cohort. Between about 0.85 and 8.9 billion PBMCs per donor were obtained by leukapheresis. To increase sequencing depth and limit assay-specific biases, TCR repertoire library preparation and sequencing were carried out by different laboratories using diverse techniques. For each donor, CD4 naive and CD4 memory were each run on three plates, CD8 naive on two plates, and CD8 memory on one plate. To estimate repertoire size and how much clonotypes are shared between individuals, the study performed deep sequencing of blood TCR repertoires from five healthy adults. What the work shows at the level of the full study, not this receptor alone: Because the study included a small number of donors, the genetic and exposure-history diversity represented was limited. Compared with non-shared clonotypes, clonotypes shared by all four sorted-subset donors had higher generation probabilities. Pairwise subsampling led to the expectation that sequencing depth would affect the degree of clonotype sharing among donors. Across a few donors, roughly 5.1% of naive CD4, over 3% of naive CD8, 2.3% of memory CD4, and 0.4% to 0.45% of memory CD8 clonotypes were shared. Larger estimated clonotype richness was generally found for naive subsets than for memory subsets. Incomplete sequencing was indicated by rarefaction of sorted-subset datasets, despite the large sequencing depth. Sampling was restricted to blood, and TCR repertoires in tissues likely differ from the TCR repertoires found in blood.

Donors were healthy HIV-negative adults with no recently reported acute infections or vaccinations. Only Caucasian adults living in Nashville, Tennessee, USA were represented among the donors. CD4+ T cells were enriched by magnetic negative selection; naive cells were then positively selected on CD45RA, and the negative fraction formed the memory subset. Blood was obtained by leukapheresis, after which PBMCs were separated by Ficoll-Histopaque density gradient centrifugation and cryopreserved in liquid nitrogen vapor phase. Purity and quantity of every magnetically sorted T cell population were checked by analytical flow cytometry. Genomic DNA was isolated from each sorted fraction and quantified by UV absorbance on a Nanodrop 2000c. As encoded in the germline V gene, CDR1 is MNHNS while CDR2 is SASEGT. Trimming takes 10 bases from V and 3 bases from J, and the germline ends sit 14 bases apart. Spanning cysteine to phenylalanine, the CDR3 consists of 13 amino acids. Solely the CDR3 DNA is kept, with 39 bases framed from the first base.

Using the deep immunoSEQ assay, TCR CDR3 regions were amplified from genomic DNA by multiplex PCR. Extracted genomic DNA from each cell subset was spread evenly across all wells of several immunoSEQ 96-well plates, with each plate serving as a replicate. Each replicate PCR for sorted subsets received 150 to 250 ng genomic DNA, equal to roughly 30,000 T cell genomes. The purified libraries were quantified using a Qubit 3.0 fluorometer, sized with a Bioanalyzer 2100, and then quantified again using the KAPA Library Quantification kit. A separate single-read 150-cycle Illumina NextSeq 550 flow cell was used to sequence each immunoSEQ 96-well plate. The paper's data handling went like this. Because the immunoSEQ output held only junctional sequences and lacked quality scores, the filtering could not match the filtering applied to full-length reads. Sequences were annotated with PyIR, a Python wrapper for IgBLAST v1.9, and V/J genes and CDR3 were assigned using IMGT germline references. Reads with weak V/J assignments (E-value above 1e-6), missing CDR3, stop codons, out-of-frame junctions, or ambiguous translated residues were removed. V3J clonotypes were defined as sequences sharing an identical inferred V gene, J gene, and CDR3 amino acid sequence. Percentage overlap between repertoires was calculated by dividing the number of shared unique clonotypes by the size of the smaller repertoire. RTK rarefaction, the Chao1 estimator, and Recon v2.1 estimates of unobserved clonotypes were used to assess repertoire richness. Generation probabilities for all TCRbeta clonotypes obtained by the gDNA method from a handful of donors were computed using OLGA. TCRdb took over this immuneACCESS table, retaining in-frame rearrangements with V and J assigned. Such tables are incomplete; in checked studies, under half of the missing clones stem from an unresolved V gene, and the remainder is unexplained. For V, J and clone size, that table is used; D and trimming come from the DNA. In this sample the table shows about 1 million clones, around 74% of which occur a single time. The ten biggest clones cover less than 1.5% of the sample.

This receptor was identified in a young man in good health. The chain links TRBV6-1 with TRBJ2-3; the D gene cannot be resolved beyond TRBD1 or TRBD2, each matching 6 bases. The specimen was memory CD4+ T cells sorted from blood. The cell subset or site label corresponds to: CD45RA-negative fraction. The nucleotides are TGTGCCACCCAAAAGGGGGGAACAGATACGCAGTATTTT. This translates into CATQKGGTDTQYF.